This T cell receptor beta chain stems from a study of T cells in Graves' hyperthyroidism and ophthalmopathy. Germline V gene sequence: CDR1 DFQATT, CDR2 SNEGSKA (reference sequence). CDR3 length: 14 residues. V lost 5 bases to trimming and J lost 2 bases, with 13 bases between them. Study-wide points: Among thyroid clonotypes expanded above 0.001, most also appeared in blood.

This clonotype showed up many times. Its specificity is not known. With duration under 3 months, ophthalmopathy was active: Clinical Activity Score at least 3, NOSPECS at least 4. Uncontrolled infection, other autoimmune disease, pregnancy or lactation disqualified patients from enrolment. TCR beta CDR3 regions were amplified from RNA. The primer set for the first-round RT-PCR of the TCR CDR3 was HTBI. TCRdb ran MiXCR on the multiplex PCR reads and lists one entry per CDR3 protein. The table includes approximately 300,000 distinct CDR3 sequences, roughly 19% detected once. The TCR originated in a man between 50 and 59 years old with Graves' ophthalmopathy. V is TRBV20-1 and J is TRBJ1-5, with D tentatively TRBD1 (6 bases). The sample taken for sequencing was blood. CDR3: CSAGGGGGNQPQHF. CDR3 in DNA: TGCAGTGCTGGGGGCGGGGGGGGCAATCAGCCCCAGCATTTT.